This is a list of T cell receptor beta chains from one sample in a study of blood T cell repertoires in COVID-19. Profiling relied on immunoSEQ multiplex PCR, and the TCRdb table lists in-frame clones only, not all of them. The profile shows 250,000 or so clones, approximately 83% of them singletons. The sequencing input was PBMCs or T cells enriched from blood (not recorded which). The receptors originated from a woman in her thirties or forties who had been exposed to COVID-19. CDR3s include the opening cysteine and the closing phenylalanine or tryptophan. Fields, in order: D gene, J gene, V gene, clone size, CDR3 protein, CDR3 DNA. D genes are given only for firm matches. A clone size is listed for some rows: how often the clone was seen (once, few, many), or a class if it is expanded.

TRBD1 | TRBJ2-7 | TRBV3-1/TRBV3-2 | . | CASSRGTGGSYEQYF | TGTGCCAGCAGCCGCGGGACAGGGGGCTCCTACGAGCAGTACTTC
. | TRBJ1-6 | TRBV3-1/TRBV3-2 | . | CASSQEVPLRNSPLHF | TGTGCCAGCAGCCAAGAAGTACCGCTGAGGAATTCACCCCTCCACTTT
TRBD1 | TRBJ2-5 | TRBV3-1/TRBV3-2 | . | CASIRTGRQQETQYF | TGTGCCAGCATCCGGACAGGGAGGCAACAAGAGACCCAGTACTTC
. | TRBJ2-3 | TRBV19 | few | CASATGVSWPSTDTQYF | TGTGCCAGCGCCACGGGGGTCTCTTGGCCTAGCACAGATACGCAGTATTTT
. | TRBJ2-5 | TRBV14 | . | CASSQDMSDTAYF | TGTGCCAGCAGCCAAGATATGTCGGACACGGCCTACTTC
. | TRBJ1-5 | TRBV19 | . | CASSIDHGRRVSNQPQHF | TGTGCCAGTAGTATAGATCACGGGCGCAGGGTTAGCAATCAGCCCCAGCATTTT
. | TRBJ2-2 | TRBV6-2/TRBV6-3 | once | CASSLQGYRELFF | TGTGCCAGCAGTTTACAGGGTTATCGGGAGCTGTTTTTT
TRBD2 | TRBJ2-7 | TRBV18 | . | CASSPRGVAGDSYEQYF | TGTGCCAGCTCACCCCGGGGGGTAGCGGGGGACTCCTACGAGCAGTACTTC
. | TRBJ2-2 | TRBV7-3 | once | CASSLIPNTGELFF | TGTGCCAGCAGCTTAATTCCAAACACCGGGGAGCTGTTTTTT
TRBD1 | TRBJ1-1 | TRBV6-2/TRBV6-3 | . | CASSKQGAAEAFF | TGTGCCAGCAGTAAACAGGGGGCGGCTGAAGCTTTCTTT
. | TRBJ1-2 | TRBV28 | . | CASSNRYYGYTF | TGTGCCAGCAGTAACAGGTACTATGGCTACACCTTC
TRBD2 | TRBJ2-5 | TRBV11-2 | . | CASSLGRLAGDQETQYF | TGTGCCAGCAGCTTAGGTCGGCTAGCGGGGGACCAAGAGACCCAGTACTTC
TRBD1 | TRBJ1-3 | TRBV3-1/TRBV3-2 | . | CASSQYPRQGVGNTIYF | TGTGCCAGCAGCCAATACCCAAGACAGGGGGTTGGAAACACCATATATTTT
. | TRBJ2-5 | TRBV5-6 | . | CASARGWGTQYF | TGTGCCAGCGCGAGAGGGTGGGGGACCCAGTACTTC
. | TRBJ1-4 | TRBV21-1 | . | CASSKPFCAGGEKLFF | TGTGCCAGCAGCAAGCCGTTCTGTGCCGGGGGGGAAAAACTGTTTTTT
TRBD2 | TRBJ2-2 | TRBV7-8 | . | CASSLMGTSELTGELFF | TGTGCCAGCAGCTTAATGGGGACTAGTGAACTCACCGGGGAGCTGTTTTTT
TRBD1 | TRBJ1-5 | TRBV19 | few | CASIGTGLGNQPQHF | TGTGCCAGTATCGGGACAGGGTTGGGCAATCAGCCCCAGCATTTT
TRBD1 | TRBJ1-4 | TRBV28 | . | CASCHRPGGYNEKLFF | TGTGCCAGCTGCCATAGACCAGGGGGATATAATGAAAAACTGTTTTTT
TRBD1 | TRBJ1-1 | TRBV4-1 | . | CASSQPGTGPNTEAFF | TGCGCCAGCAGCCAACCGGGGACAGGGCCCAACACTGAAGCTTTCTTT
. | TRBJ1-5 | TRBV28 | . | CATYGGGPQTAQHF | TGTGCCACTTACGGGGGGGGGCCCCAGACCGCCCAGCATTTT
. | TRBJ2-5 | TRBV3-1/TRBV3-2 | . | CASSLRQETQYF | TGTGCCAGCAGCCTCAGACAAGAGACCCAGTACTTC
. | TRBJ1-1 | TRBV9 | . | CASSQSKQGGTEAFF | TGTGCCAGCAGCCAAAGCAAACAGGGAGGGACTGAAGCTTTCTTT
. | TRBJ1-5 | TRBV15 | . | CATSRTAGNQPQHF | TGTGCCACCAGCAGGACCGCGGGTAATCAGCCCCAGCATTTT
TRBD2 | TRBJ2-2 | TRBV11-3 | . | CASSLASTSLHGELFF | TGTGCCAGCAGCCTTGCCTCGACTAGCCTCCACGGGGAGCTGTTTTTT
. | TRBJ1-2 | TRBV7-9 | . | CASSSRGFYGYTF | TGTGCCAGCAGCTCCCGGGGGTTCTATGGCTACACCTTC
TRBD1 | TRBJ1-2 | TRBV28 | . | CASSLTDRADGYTF | TGTGCCAGCAGTCTAACGGACAGGGCAGATGGCTACACCTTC
TRBD1 | TRBJ2-7 | TRBV9 | . | CASSPYGDREDEQYF | TGTGCCAGCAGCCCCTACGGGGACAGGGAGGACGAGCAGTACTTC
. | TRBJ1-5 | TRBV27 | once | CASRFQGTGQPQHF | TGTGCCAGCCGATTCCAGGGTACAGGTCAGCCCCAGCATTTT
. | TRBJ1-2 | TRBV19 | . | CASSPTTVGYTF | TGTGCCAGTAGTCCGACGACAGTCGGCTACACCTTC
. | TRBJ2-7 | TRBV28 | . | CASSTPRRTVSYEQYF | TGTGCCAGCAGCACCCCTCGCAGGACAGTCTCCTACGAGCAGTACTTC
. | TRBJ1-2 | TRBV3-1/TRBV3-2 | . | CASSQDGGEYGYTF | TGTGCCAGCAGCCAAGATGGAGGGGAATATGGCTACACCTTC
TRBD1 | TRBJ2-3 | TRBV4-3 | . | CASSQDKEDRVTDTQYF | TGCGCCAGCAGCCAAGATAAGGAGGACAGGGTAACAGATACGCAGTATTTT
. | TRBJ1-1 | TRBV30 | . | CASGEGVDMGTEAFF | TGTGCCTCCGGAGAGGGCGTCGATATGGGCACTGAAGCTTTCTTT
. | TRBJ1-4 | TRBV6-2/TRBV6-3 | . | CASSYGQLSNEKLFF | TGTGCCAGCAGTTATGGACAGCTATCTAATGAAAAACTGTTTTTT
TRBD1 | TRBJ1-1 | TRBV4-1 | . | CASSRPDRGDTEAFF | TGCGCCAGCAGCCGCCCGGACAGGGGGGACACTGAAGCTTTCTTT
. | TRBJ1-2 | TRBV5-5 | . | CASSLEGTGLGYTF | TGTGCCAGCAGCTTGGAGGGCACAGGGTTAGGCTACACCTTC
. | TRBJ2-2 | TRBV18 | . | CASSLDSQNTGELFF | TGTGCCAGCTCACTAGACAGTCAGAACACCGGGGAGCTGTTTTTT
TRBD2 | TRBJ2-2 | TRBV7-2 | once | CASSLGLAGGPNTGELFF | TGTGCCAGCAGCTTGGGACTAGCGGGGGGTCCTAACACCGGGGAGCTGTTTTTT
. | TRBJ1-2 | TRBV11-2 | . | CASRFTSGKWYGYTF | TGTGCCAGCAGATTTACCTCGGGGAAGTGGTATGGCTACACCTTC